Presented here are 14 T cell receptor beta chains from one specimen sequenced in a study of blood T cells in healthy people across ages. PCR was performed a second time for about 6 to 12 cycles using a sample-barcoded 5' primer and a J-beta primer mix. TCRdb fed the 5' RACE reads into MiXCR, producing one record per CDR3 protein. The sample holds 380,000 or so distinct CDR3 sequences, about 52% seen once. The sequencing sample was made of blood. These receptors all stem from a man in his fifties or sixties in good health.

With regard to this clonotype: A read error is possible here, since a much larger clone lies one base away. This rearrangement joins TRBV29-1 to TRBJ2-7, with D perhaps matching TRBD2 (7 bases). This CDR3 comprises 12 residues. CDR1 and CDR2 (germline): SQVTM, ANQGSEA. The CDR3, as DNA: TGCGGCGTTGGGGGGGGCAGGGCCGAGCAGTACTTC. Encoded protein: CGVGGGRAEQYF.

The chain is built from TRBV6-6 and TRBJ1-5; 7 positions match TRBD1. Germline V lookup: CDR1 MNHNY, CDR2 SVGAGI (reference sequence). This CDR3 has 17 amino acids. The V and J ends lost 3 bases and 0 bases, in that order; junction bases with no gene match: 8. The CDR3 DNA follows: TGTGCCAGCAGTTATTGGGCCAGGGGGGATAGCAATCAGCCCCAGCATTTT. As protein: CASSYWARGDSNQPQHF.

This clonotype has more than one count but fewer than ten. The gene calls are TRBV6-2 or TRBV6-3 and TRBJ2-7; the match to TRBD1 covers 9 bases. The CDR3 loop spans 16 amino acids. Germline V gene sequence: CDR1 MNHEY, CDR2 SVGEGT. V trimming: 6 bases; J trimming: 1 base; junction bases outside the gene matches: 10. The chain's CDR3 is CASSKAGTGMSYEQYF. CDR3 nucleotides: TGTGCCAGCAGCAAGGCCGGGACAGGGATGTCCTACGAGCAGTACTTC.

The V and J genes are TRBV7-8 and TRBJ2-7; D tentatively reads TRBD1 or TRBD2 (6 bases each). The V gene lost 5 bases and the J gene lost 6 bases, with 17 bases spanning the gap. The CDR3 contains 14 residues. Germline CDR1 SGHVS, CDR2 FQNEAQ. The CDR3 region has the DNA TGTGCCAGCAGCCCTGGAGGGGGTGGGAGCGAGCAGTACTTC. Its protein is CASSPGGGGSEQYF.

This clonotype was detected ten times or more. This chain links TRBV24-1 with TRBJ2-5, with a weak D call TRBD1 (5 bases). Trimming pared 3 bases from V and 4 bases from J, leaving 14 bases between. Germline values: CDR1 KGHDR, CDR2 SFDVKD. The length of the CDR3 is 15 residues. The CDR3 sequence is CATSDPRESAETQYF. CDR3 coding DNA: TGTGCCACCAGTGATCCCAGGGAATCAGCAGAGACCCAGTACTTC.

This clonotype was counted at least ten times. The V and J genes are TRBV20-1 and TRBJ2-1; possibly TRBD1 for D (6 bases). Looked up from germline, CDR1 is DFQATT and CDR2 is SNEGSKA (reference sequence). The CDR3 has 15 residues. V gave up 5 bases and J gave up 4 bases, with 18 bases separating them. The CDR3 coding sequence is TGCAGTGCTCTTCGCCGACAGGAACATTACAATGAGCAGTTCTTC. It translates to CSALRRQEHYNEQFF.

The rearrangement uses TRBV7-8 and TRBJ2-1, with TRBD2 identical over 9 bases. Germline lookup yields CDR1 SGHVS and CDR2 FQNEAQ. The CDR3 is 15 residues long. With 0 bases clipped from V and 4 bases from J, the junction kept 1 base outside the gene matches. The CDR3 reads CASSLASGGYNEQFF. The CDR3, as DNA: TGTGCCAGCAGCTTAGCTAGCGGGGGATACAATGAGCAGTTCTTC. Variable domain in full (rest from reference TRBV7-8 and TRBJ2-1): GAGVSQSPRYKVAKRGQDVALRCDPISGHVSLFWYQQALGQGPEFLTYFQNEAQLDKSGLPSDRFFAERPEGSVSTLKIQRTQQEDSAVYLCASSLASGGYNEQFFGPGTRLTVL.

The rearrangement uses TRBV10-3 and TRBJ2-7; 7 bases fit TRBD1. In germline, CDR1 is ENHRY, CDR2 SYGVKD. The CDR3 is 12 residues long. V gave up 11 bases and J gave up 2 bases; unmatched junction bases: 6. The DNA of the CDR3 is TGTGCCTCGACGGGACAGCCCTACGAGCAGTACTTC. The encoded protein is CASTGQPYEQYF.

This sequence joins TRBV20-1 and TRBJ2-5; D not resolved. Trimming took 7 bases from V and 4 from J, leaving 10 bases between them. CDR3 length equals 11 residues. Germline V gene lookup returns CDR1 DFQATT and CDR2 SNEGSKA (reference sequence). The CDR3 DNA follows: TGCAGTGTGGACCCGGGAGAGACCCAGTACTTC. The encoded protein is CSVDPGETQYF.

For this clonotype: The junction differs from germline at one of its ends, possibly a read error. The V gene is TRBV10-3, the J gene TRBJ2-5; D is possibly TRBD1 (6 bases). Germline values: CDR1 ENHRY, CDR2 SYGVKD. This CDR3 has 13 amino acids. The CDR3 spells CVISVRDKETQYF. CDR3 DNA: TGTGTCATCAGTGTCAGGGACAAAGAGACCCAGTACTTC.

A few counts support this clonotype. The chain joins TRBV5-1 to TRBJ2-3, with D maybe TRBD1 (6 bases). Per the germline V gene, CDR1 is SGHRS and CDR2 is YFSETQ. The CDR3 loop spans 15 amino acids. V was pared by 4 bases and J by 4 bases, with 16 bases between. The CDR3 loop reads CASSHRQAGADTQYF. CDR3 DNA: TGCGCCAGCAGCCACCGACAGGCTGGTGCAGATACGCAGTATTTT.

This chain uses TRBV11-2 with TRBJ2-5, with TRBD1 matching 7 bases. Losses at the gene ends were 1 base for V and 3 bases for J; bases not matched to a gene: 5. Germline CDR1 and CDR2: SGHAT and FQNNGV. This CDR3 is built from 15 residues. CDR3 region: CASSLGVTGKETQYF. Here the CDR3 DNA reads TGTGCCAGCAGCTTAGGGGTGACAGGGAAAGAGACCCAGTACTTC.

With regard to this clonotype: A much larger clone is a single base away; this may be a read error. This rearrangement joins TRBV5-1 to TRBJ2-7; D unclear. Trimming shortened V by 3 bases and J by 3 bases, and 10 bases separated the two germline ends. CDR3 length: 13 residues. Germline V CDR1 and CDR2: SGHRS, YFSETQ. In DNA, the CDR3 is TGCGCCAGCAGCTCGTTACTCTTCTACGAGCAGTACTTC. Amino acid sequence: CASSSLLFYEQYF.

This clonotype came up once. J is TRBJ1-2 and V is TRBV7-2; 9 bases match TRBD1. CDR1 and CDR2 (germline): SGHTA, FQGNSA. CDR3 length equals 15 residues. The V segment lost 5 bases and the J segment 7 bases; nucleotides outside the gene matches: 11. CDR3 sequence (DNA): TGTGCCAGCAGCGGCTCCGGGACAGGGTTCCGTGGCTACACCTTC. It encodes CASSGSGTGFRGYTF.